Listed below are T cell receptor beta chains from one sample, sequenced in a study of cytomegalovirus exposure and HLA in healthy donors. Libraries were prepared by immunoSEQ multiplex PCR; TCRdb keeps only in-frame clonotypes and omits some of them. The table gives some 120,000 clones; the top ten clones make up more than 3.5% of it. Input material: PBMCs. Source of these receptors: a man aged 25 to 40 in good health and CMV-seronegative. CDR3s include the opening cysteine and the closing phenylalanine or tryptophan. The D gene is left open where the match is weak.

cdr3_aa: CASSDIGGAADTQYF; v_call: TRBV6-4; j_call: TRBJ2-3; d_call: .
cdr3_aa: CASSLRDFFSPLHF; v_call: TRBV27; j_call: TRBJ1-6; d_call: .
cdr3_aa: CASGIRQGNNEQFF; v_call: TRBV12-5; j_call: TRBJ2-1; d_call: TRBD1
cdr3_aa: CASSLKGGGYNEQFF; v_call: TRBV5-6; j_call: TRBJ2-1; d_call: .
cdr3_aa: CASSASRTEAFF; v_call: TRBV9; j_call: TRBJ1-1; d_call: .
cdr3_aa: CASSGGGTPSYEQYF; v_call: TRBV5-1; j_call: TRBJ2-7; d_call: TRBD2
cdr3_aa: CASSFPEQGKNSPLHF; v_call: TRBV7-2; j_call: TRBJ1-6; d_call: .
cdr3_aa: CASLAGQYEGEAFF; v_call: TRBV25-1; j_call: TRBJ1-1; d_call: .
cdr3_aa: CASSASGGQSYGYTF; v_call: TRBV6-4; j_call: TRBJ1-2; d_call: .
cdr3_aa: CASSLEGTGVNTEAFF; v_call: TRBV7-8; j_call: TRBJ1-1; d_call: TRBD1
cdr3_aa: CAVSDGGSGANVLTF; v_call: TRBV19; j_call: TRBJ2-6; d_call: .
cdr3_aa: CASSVGQLNSPLHF; v_call: TRBV7-9; j_call: TRBJ1-6; d_call: TRBD1
cdr3_aa: CASSAGTGTGANVLTF; v_call: TRBV7-6; j_call: TRBJ2-6; d_call: .
cdr3_aa: CASTHGGVPNYGYTF; v_call: TRBV5-1; j_call: TRBJ1-2; d_call: .
cdr3_aa: CASSQEWTDEQYF; v_call: TRBV4-3; j_call: .; d_call: .
cdr3_aa: CASSFRPRGAGNEQFF; v_call: TRBV5-5; j_call: TRBJ2-1; d_call: .